This paragraph reports one TCR beta chain. Its specificity is unknown. PCR was performed using 60 Vbeta and 13 Jbeta primers. This table comes from immunoSEQ multiplex PCR, and its TCRdb copy is limited to in-frame clones, with some not included. The sample contains 150,000 to 200,000 clones, 60% to 80% of which appear only once. This record belongs to a study of cytomegalovirus exposure and HLA in healthy donors. Across the whole study: As an earlier analysis found, about 179 million T cells yielded about 120 million unique TCR beta sequences. Overall study findings and caveats: Three CMV-associated chains proved CMV antigen-specific in vitro. Presence/absence analyses assumed roughly uniform sequencing depth across donors.

Germline V gene sequence: CDR1 MDHEN, CDR2 SYDVKM. Losses at the gene ends were 6 bases for V and 4 bases for J; bases not matched to a gene: 5. The CDR3 runs to 15 residues. Despite likely unrecorded immune exposures, the donors were nominally healthy at the time of sampling. The origin of this receptor is a woman aged 40 to 50 in good health and CMV-seronegative. The source material was PBMCs. The gene calls are TRBV28 and TRBJ2-1; 11 nucleotides match TRBD2. DNA of the CDR3: TGTGCCAGCAGAACGACTAGCGGGGTTTACAATGAGCAGTTCTTC. Translating it yields CASRTTSGVYNEQFF.